This is a list of T cell receptor beta chains from one sample in a study of Graves' ophthalmopathy and Graves' hyperthyroidism. TCRdb ran MiXCR on the multiplex PCR reads and lists one entry per CDR3 protein. This table holds 350,000 or so distinct CDR3 sequences, roughly 15% found once. The sequencing sample was made of peripheral blood. Receptors were obtained from an adult man with Graves' ophthalmopathy. Both conserved end residues are part of each CDR3. Fields, in order: J gene, V gene, D gene, clone size, CDR3 protein, CDR3 DNA. The D gene is left open where the match is weak. Rows give clone size only sometimes, using once, few, many, or a class for an expanded clone.

>TRBJ2-7|TRBV7-8|-|many
CASSSDNGRTYEQYF
TGTGCCAGCAGCTCCGACAATGGGAGGACCTACGAGCAGTACTTC
>TRBJ2-7|TRBV9|TRBD2|many
CASSRRGREASYEQYF
TGTGCCAGCAGCCGAAGAGGGCGGGAGGCCTCCTACGAGCAGTACTTC
>TRBJ2-7|TRBV15|-|many
CATSRDRRVYEQYF
TGTGCCACCAGCAGAGATCGAAGGGTCTACGAGCAGTACTTC
>TRBJ2-5|TRBV24-1|TRBD1|many
CATSGTGVGEETQYF
TGTGCCACCAGTGGCACAGGGGTGGGTGAAGAGACCCAGTACTTC
>TRBJ2-5|TRBV5-1|TRBD1|many
CASSLDRRGTGSRETQYF
TGCGCCAGCAGCTTGGATCGGAGGGGGACAGGGAGTAGGGAGACCCAGTACTTC
>TRBJ2-5|TRBV6-2/TRBV6-3|-|many
CASMGPKETQYF
TGTGCCAGCATGGGACCGAAAGAGACCCAGTACTTC
>TRBJ2-7|TRBV5-1|-|many
CASSSRTMISYEQYF
TGCGCCAGCAGCTCCCGCACCATGATCTCCTACGAGCAGTACTTC
>TRBJ1-1|TRBV12-3/TRBV12-4|-|-
CASRPSKGTEAFF
TGTGCCAGCAGACCAAGTAAAGGCACTGAAGCTTTCTTT
>TRBJ1-4|TRBV11-3|-|-
CASSLDLQGFEKLFF
TGTGCCAGCAGCTTAGATCTACAGGGATTTGAAAAACTGTTTTTT
>TRBJ2-7|TRBV13|TRBD2|many
CASSNLTSGRAYEQYF
TGTGCCAGCAGTAACCTGACTAGCGGGAGGGCCTACGAGCAGTACTTC
>TRBJ2-7|TRBV18|TRBD2|many
CASSPPSGGEQYF
TGTGCCAGCTCACCACCGTCGGGAGGGGAGCAGTACTTC
>TRBJ2-7|TRBV11-2|TRBD2|-
CASSLDRTSVYEQYF
TGTGCCAGCAGCTTAGATCGGACTAGCGTCTACGAGCAGTACTTC
>TRBJ2-7|TRBV12-3/TRBV12-4|-|many
CASSLAGSEQYF
TGTGCCAGCAGTTTAGCCGGGAGCGAGCAGTACTTC
>TRBJ2-5|TRBV24-1|TRBD2|many
CATSRTSHQETQYF
TGTGCCACCAGTAGGACTAGTCACCAAGAGACCCAGTACTTC
>TRBJ1-1|TRBV4-1|-|many
CASSPPTYNTEAFF
TGCGCCAGCAGTCCGCCCACCTACAACACTGAAGCTTTCTTT
>TRBJ2-2|TRBV15|TRBD1|many
CATSTRQGKTGELFF
TGTGCCACCAGCACCCGACAGGGGAAAACCGGGGAGCTGTTTTTT
>TRBJ2-5|TRBV19|TRBD1|many
CASRSWDRETQYF
TGTGCCAGTAGATCCTGGGACAGAGAGACCCAGTACTTC
>TRBJ2-5|TRBV5-1|TRBD1|many
CASIRSHPGQGQETQYF
TGCGCCAGCATCAGATCTCATCCAGGACAGGGACAAGAGACCCAGTACTTC
>TRBJ1-1|TRBV15|-|many
CATSRDRGRTEAFF
TGTGCCACCAGCAGAGATCGAGGGCGGACTGAAGCTTTCTTT
>TRBJ1-2|TRBV19|TRBD1|many
CASSTRQGATGYTF
TGTGCCAGTAGTACCAGGCAGGGGGCAACTGGCTACACCTTC
>TRBJ2-7|TRBV27|-|many
CASSLSIFYEQYF
TGTGCCAGCAGTTTATCAATTTTCTACGAGCAGTACTTC
>TRBJ2-2|TRBV11-2|TRBD2|many
CASSLGPGGNTGELFF
TGTGCCAGCAGCTTAGGCCCGGGAGGCAACACCGGGGAGCTGTTTTTT
>TRBJ1-5|TRBV28|TRBD1|once
CASSSRDSNYQPQHF
TGTGCCAGCAGTTCCCGGGACAGTAACTATCAGCCCCAGCATTTT
>TRBJ2-5|TRBV6-2/TRBV6-3|-|many
CASSYSMRTWQESQYF
TGTGCCAGCAGTTACTCGATGCGGACGTGGCAAGAGTCCCAGTACTTC
>TRBJ2-5|TRBV6-2/TRBV6-3|-|once
CASSPSPFVGRGETQYF
TGTGCCAGCAGTCCCTCTCCGTTTGTGGGCCGCGGTGAGACCCAGTACTTC
>TRBJ2-7|TRBV12-3/TRBV12-4|TRBD2|-
CASSRIAGANEQYF
TGTGCCAGCAGTCGGATAGCGGGAGCCAACGAGCAGTACTTC
>TRBJ2-5|TRBV6-1|-|many
CASSEIRVRETQYF
TGTGCCAGCAGTGAAATAAGAGTTAGGGAGACCCAGTACTTC
>TRBJ2-7|TRBV7-2|-|many
CASSLAVGGIYEQYF
TGTGCCAGCAGCTTAGCGGTAGGGGGTATCTACGAGCAGTACTTC
>TRBJ1-1|TRBV27|-|-
CASSPGQINTEAFF
TGTGCCAGCAGCCCAGGACAGATAAACACTGAAGCTTTCTTT
>TRBJ1-2|TRBV20-1|-|many
CSARDPRGFYGYTF
TGCAGTGCTAGAGACCCCAGGGGCTTCTATGGCTACACCTTC
>TRBJ1-1|TRBV7-9|-|many
CASKEGSGTEAFF
TGTGCCAGCAAGGAGGGCTCGGGCACTGAAGCTTTCTTT
>TRBJ1-6|TRBV4-3|TRBD1|many
CASSQEVQGAYNSPLHF
TGCGCCAGCAGCCAAGAAGTACAGGGGGCGTATAATTCACCCCTCCACTTT
>TRBJ2-5|TRBV11-2|-|many
CASSPVGGGETQYF
TGTGCCAGCAGCCCGGTTGGTGGGGGTGAGACCCAGTACTTC
>TRBJ1-1|TRBV12-3/TRBV12-4|TRBD1|many
CASSLVDRGTAFF
TGTGCCAGCAGTTTAGTAGACAGGGGTACGGCTTTCTTT
>TRBJ2-5|TRBV11-2|TRBD1|many
CASSGQGSDQETQYF
TGTGCCAGCAGCGGACAGGGTTCGGACCAAGAGACCCAGTACTTC
>TRBJ1-1|TRBV11-2|-|many
CASSLAGYTEAFF
TGTGCCAGCAGCTTAGCAGGGTACACTGAAGCTTTCTTT
>TRBJ1-5|TRBV20-1|TRBD1|many
CSARSRGTAYISNQPQHF
TGCAGTGCTAGATCCAGGGGGACCGCTTATATCAGCAATCAGCCCCAGCATTTT
>TRBJ2-2|TRBV7-9|TRBD1|many
CASSLDRRFTGELFF
TGTGCCAGCAGCTTGGACAGGAGATTTACCGGGGAGCTGTTTTTT
>TRBJ2-7|TRBV12-3/TRBV12-4|TRBD1|many
CASSFRSGGYYEQYF
TGTGCCAGCAGTTTTAGGTCAGGGGGCTACTACGAGCAGTACTTC
>TRBJ2-5|TRBV6-2/TRBV6-3|TRBD2|few
CASKRSGVGETQYF
TGTGCCAGCAAACGAAGCGGGGTCGGGGAGACCCAGTACTTC
>TRBJ1-2|TRBV28|TRBD1|many
CANQGEGGYTF
TGTGCCAACCAGGGGGAAGGTGGCTACACCTTC
>TRBJ2-7|TRBV4-1|-|many
CASSQDAIAPYEQYF
TGCGCCAGCAGCCAAGATGCAATAGCGCCCTACGAGCAGTACTTC
>TRBJ1-1|TRBV6-2/TRBV6-3|-|-
CASRHRLGGMNTEAFF
TGTGCCAGCAGACACCGACTGGGGGGAATGAACACTGAAGCTTTCTTT
>TRBJ1-6|TRBV2|-|many
CASSEGARGSAPLHF
TGTGCCAGCAGTGAGGGAGCAAGGGGCTCGGCTCCCCTCCACTTT
>TRBJ2-7|TRBV28|TRBD1|many
CASSLGTESEQYF
TGTGCCAGCAGTTTGGGGACAGAAAGCGAGCAGTACTTC
>TRBJ2-7|TRBV20-1|TRBD2|many
CSARPGLAGLYEQYF
TGCAGTGCTAGGCCGGGACTAGCGGGATTATACGAGCAGTACTTC
>TRBJ2-2|TRBV6-1|-|many
CASSLLRGRPGELFF
TGTGCCAGCAGTCTGCTACGGGGACGGCCCGGGGAGCTGTTTTTT
>TRBJ1-5|TRBV27|-|many
CASSPIMSGPYSNQPQHF
TGTGCCAGCAGCCCTATTATGTCAGGGCCCTATAGCAATCAGCCCCAGCATTTT
>TRBJ2-5|TRBV6-2/TRBV6-3|-|many
CASSRTMQETQYF
TGTGCCAGCAGTCGAACAATGCAAGAGACCCAGTACTTC
>TRBJ1-3|TRBV20-1|TRBD1|few
CSARRDRVAGNTIYF
TGCAGTGCTCGAAGGGACAGGGTTGCTGGAAACACCATATATTTT
>TRBJ2-7|TRBV7-9|TRBD1|many
CASSYTDRATYEQYF
TGTGCCAGCAGCTATACCGACAGGGCTACCTACGAGCAGTACTTC
>TRBJ1-2|TRBV6-2/TRBV6-3|-|few
CASRSGRGYTF
TGTGCCAGCCGTAGTGGCCGTGGCTACACCTTC
>TRBJ2-2|TRBV3-1|-|many
CASSRLVNTGELFF
TGTGCCAGCAGCCGCCTAGTAAACACCGGGGAGCTGTTTTTT
>TRBJ1-5|TRBV20-1|TRBD1|-
CSLSTGGNQPQHF
TGCAGCCTTTCGACAGGGGGCAATCAGCCCCAGCATTTT
>TRBJ2-7|TRBV20-1|TRBD2|many
CSAVSREYIGEQYF
TGCAGTGCCGTCTCGCGGGAGTATATTGGGGAGCAGTACTTC
>TRBJ2-7|TRBV20-1|-|many
CSATRDSLDYEQYF
TGCAGTGCTACAAGGGATTCTTTAGACTACGAGCAGTACTTC
>TRBJ2-7|TRBV2|-|many
CAGGGGGSEQYF
TGTGCCGGGGGCGGCGGGGGTTCCGAGCAGTACTTC
>TRBJ1-1|TRBV6-2/TRBV6-3|-|many
CASSDTYLNTEAFF
TGTGCCAGCAGTGACACTTATCTGAACACTGAAGCTTTCTTT
>TRBJ1-5|TRBV6-1|-|many
CASSEAVRGGDRNQPQHF
TGTGCCAGCAGTGAAGCGGTAAGGGGTGGTGATCGTAATCAGCCCCAGCATTTT
>TRBJ2-2|TRBV12-3/TRBV12-4|-|-
CASSFQGGRELFF
TGTGCCAGCAGTTTTCAGGGTGGGAGGGAGCTGTTTTTT